This T cell receptor (beta chain) was observed in a study of CD8 T cells in Susac syndrome. In germline, CDR1 is MNHEY, CDR2 SMNVEV (reference sequence). V gave up 5 bases and J gave up 1 base, with 5 bases separating them. This CDR3 is 12 amino acids long. Relapsing-remitting disease, either stable or active, was present in the multiple sclerosis controls, who were treatment-naive patients. With random hexamers, reverse transcription was performed on about 0.5 to 1 ug of RNA. Across 54 Vbeta and 13 Jbeta, TCR beta CDR3 was amplified with immunoSEQ multiplex PCR. TCRdb reprocessed the immunoSEQ multiplex PCR reads via MiXCR and lists one record per CDR3 protein. This sample has about 280,000 distinct CDR3 sequences, with around 83% found just once. This clonotype was detected only a few times.

The sequence came from a human donor with multiple sclerosis. The specimen was CD8+ T cells from PBMCs. The J gene is TRBJ1-1, the V gene TRBV27, with D uncertain. This CDR3 reads CASSRPNTEAFF. DNA for the CDR3: TGTGCCAGCAGTCGGCCGAACACTGAAGCTTTCTTT.